This TCR beta chain is from a study of T cells in Graves' hyperthyroidism and ophthalmopathy. Study results and limitations: Clonotypes that were expanded in thyroid above 0.001 mostly appeared in blood too. Ophthalmopathy and stable hyperthyroidism were told apart by a 13 V-J model.

In this sample, this clonotype turned up many times. Its target is not known. TCR beta CDR3 regions were amplified from RNA transcripts. RT-PCR in the first round (using the HTBI primer set) targeted the TCR CDR3. One entry per CDR3 protein results from TCRdb running MiXCR on the multiplex PCR reads. The sample includes around 700,000 distinct CDR3 sequences, roughly 20% seen only once; the top ten take approximately 15%. CDR3 length: 14 amino acids. From germline, CDR1 is SEHNR and CDR2 FQNEAQ (reference sequence). Trimming shortened V by 3 bases and J by 5 bases, and 12 bases separated the two germline ends. Blood was obtained at the first hyperthyroidism diagnosis, which preceded any ophthalmopathy symptoms.

The sample comprised blood. The sequence derives from a woman aged 45 to 65 with Graves' hyperthyroidism that later progressed to Graves' ophthalmopathy. This rearrangement joins TRBV7-9 to TRBJ2-3; TRBD1 might be the D (7 bases). CDR3 DNA: TGTGCCAGCAGCTTTAACAGGGGAGGAGATACGCAGTATTTT. It codes for CASSFNRGGDTQYF.